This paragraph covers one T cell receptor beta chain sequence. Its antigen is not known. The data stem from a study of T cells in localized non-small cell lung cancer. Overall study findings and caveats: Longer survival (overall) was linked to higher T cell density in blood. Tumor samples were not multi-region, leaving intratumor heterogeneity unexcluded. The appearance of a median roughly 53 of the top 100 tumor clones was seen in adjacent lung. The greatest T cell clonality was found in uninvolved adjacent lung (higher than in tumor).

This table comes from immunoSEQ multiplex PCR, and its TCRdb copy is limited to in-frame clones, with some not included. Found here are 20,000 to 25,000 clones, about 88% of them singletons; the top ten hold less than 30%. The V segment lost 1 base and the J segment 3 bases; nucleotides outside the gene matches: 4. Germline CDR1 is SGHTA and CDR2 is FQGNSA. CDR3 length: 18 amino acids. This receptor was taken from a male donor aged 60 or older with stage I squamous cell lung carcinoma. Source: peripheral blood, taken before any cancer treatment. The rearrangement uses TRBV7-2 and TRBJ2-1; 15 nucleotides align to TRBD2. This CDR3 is CASSLEGTSGRYYNEQFF. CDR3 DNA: TGTGCCAGCAGCTTAGAGGGGACTAGCGGGAGGTACTACAATGAGCAGTTCTTC.